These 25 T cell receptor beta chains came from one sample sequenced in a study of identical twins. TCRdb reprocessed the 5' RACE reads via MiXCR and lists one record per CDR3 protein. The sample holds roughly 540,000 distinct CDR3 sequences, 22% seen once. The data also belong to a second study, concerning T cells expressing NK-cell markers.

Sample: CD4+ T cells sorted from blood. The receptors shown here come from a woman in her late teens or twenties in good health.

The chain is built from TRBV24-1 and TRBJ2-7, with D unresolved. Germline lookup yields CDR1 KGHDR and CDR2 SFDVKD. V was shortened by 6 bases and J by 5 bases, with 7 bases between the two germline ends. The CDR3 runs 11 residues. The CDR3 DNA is TGTGCCACCAGTTACCTCCACGAGCAGTACTTC. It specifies CATSYLHEQYF.

Here the CDR3 reads CASSPRGTSGRSNEQFF. CDR3 coding DNA: TGTGCCAGCAGTCCACGCGGGACTAGCGGGAGATCAAATGAGCAGTTCTTC. This chain links TRBV12-3 or TRBV12-4 with TRBJ2-1; 14 bases match TRBD2. With V trimmed by 5 bases and J by 7 bases, 10 bases remained unmatched. This CDR3 comprises 17 residues.

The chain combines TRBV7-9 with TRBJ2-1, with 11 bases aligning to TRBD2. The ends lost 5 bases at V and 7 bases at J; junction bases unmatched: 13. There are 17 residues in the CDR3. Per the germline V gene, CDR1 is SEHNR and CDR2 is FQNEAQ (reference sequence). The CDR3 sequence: CASSPTSTSGKWNEQFF. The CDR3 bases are TGTGCCAGCAGCCCGACCTCGACTAGCGGGAAGTGGAATGAGCAGTTCTTC.

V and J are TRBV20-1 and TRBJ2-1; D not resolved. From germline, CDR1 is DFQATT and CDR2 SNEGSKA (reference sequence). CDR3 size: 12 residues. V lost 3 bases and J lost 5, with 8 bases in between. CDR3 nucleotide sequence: TGCAGTGCTAGTTCTGACGACAATGAGCAGTTCTTC. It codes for CSASSDDNEQFF.

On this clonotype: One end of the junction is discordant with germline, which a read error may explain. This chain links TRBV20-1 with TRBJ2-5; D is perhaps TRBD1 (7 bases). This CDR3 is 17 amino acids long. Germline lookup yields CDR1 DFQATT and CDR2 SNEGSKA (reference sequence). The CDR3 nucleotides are TGCTGTGCTAGAGGGGGAGGCCGGGACAGTTTTGCGGAGACCCAGTACTTC. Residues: CCARGGGRDSFAETQYF.

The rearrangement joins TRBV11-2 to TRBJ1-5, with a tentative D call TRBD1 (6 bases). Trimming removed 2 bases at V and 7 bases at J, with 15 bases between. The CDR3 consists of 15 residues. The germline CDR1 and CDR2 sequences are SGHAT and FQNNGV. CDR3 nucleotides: TGTGCCAGCAGCTTAAATGGGGGCCGGGGACAGCCCCAGCATTTT. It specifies CASSLNGGRGQPQHF.

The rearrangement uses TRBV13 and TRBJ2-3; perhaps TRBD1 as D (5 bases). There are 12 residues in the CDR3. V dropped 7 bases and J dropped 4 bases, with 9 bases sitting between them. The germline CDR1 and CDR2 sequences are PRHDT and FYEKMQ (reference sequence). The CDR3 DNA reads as TGTGCCAGCACATGGGGCCCAGATACGCAGTATTTT. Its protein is CASTWGPDTQYF.

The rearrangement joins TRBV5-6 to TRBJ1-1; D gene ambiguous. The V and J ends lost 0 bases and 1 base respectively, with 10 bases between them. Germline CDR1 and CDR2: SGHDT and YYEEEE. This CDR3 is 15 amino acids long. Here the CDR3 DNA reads TGTGCCAGCAGCTTGGGTCCAAAGAGGAACACTGAAGCTTTCTTT. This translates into CASSLGPKRNTEAFF.

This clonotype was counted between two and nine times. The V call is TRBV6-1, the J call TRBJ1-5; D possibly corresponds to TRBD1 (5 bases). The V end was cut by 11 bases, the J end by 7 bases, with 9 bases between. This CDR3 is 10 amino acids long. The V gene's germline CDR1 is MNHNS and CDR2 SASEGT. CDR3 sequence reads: CAAEGQPQHF. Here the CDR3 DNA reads TGTGCCGCCGAGGGGCAGCCCCAGCATTTT.

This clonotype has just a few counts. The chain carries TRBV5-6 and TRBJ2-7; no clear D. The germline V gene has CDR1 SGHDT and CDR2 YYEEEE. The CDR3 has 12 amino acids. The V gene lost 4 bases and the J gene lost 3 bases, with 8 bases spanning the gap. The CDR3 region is CASSRVGYEQYF. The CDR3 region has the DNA TGTGCCAGCAGCCGCGTGGGCTACGAGCAGTACTTC.

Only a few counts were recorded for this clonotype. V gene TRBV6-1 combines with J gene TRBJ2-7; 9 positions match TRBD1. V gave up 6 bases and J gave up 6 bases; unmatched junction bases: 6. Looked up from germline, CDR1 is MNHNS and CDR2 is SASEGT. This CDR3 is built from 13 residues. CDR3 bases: TGTGCCAGCAGAAGGGACAGGGCAAGCGAGCAGTACTTC. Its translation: CASRRDRASEQYF.

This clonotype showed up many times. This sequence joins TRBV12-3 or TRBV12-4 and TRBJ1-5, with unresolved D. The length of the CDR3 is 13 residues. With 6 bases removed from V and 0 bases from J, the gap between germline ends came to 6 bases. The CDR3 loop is CASRENSNQPQHF. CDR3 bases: TGTGCCAGCAGGGAGAATAGCAATCAGCCCCAGCATTTT.

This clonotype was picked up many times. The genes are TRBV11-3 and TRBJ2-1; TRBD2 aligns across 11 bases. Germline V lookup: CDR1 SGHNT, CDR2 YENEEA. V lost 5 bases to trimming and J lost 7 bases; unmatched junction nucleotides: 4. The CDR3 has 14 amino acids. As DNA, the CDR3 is TGTGCCAGCAGCCTTCGGACTAGCGGGAATGAGCAGTTCTTC. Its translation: CASSLRTSGNEQFF.

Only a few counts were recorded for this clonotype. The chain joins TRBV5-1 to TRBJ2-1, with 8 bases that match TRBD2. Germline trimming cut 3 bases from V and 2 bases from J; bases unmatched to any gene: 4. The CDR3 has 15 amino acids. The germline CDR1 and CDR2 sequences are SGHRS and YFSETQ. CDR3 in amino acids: CASSWTTSAYNEQFF. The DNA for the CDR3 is TGCGCCAGCAGCTGGACGACTAGCGCCTACAATGAGCAGTTCTTC.

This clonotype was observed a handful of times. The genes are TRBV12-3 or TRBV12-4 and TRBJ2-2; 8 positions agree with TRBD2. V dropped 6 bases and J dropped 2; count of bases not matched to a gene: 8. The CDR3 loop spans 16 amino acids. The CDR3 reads CASRGTGTRNTGELFF. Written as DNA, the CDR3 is TGTGCCAGCAGGGGAACCGGGACTAGAAACACCGGGGAGCTGTTTTTT.

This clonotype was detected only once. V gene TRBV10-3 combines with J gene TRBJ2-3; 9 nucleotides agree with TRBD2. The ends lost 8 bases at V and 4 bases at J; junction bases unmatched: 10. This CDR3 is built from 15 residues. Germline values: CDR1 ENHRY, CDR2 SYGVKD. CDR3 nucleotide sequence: TGTGCCATCTCGGGGGGGACTAGCTCGTCAGATACGCAGTATTTT. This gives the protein CAISGGTSSSDTQYF.

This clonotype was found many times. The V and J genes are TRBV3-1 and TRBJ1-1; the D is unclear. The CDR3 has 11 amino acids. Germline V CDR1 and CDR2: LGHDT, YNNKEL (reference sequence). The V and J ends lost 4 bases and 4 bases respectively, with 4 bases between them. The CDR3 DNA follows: TGTGCCAGCAGCCGGAGCACTGAAGCTTTCTTT. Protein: CASSRSTEAFF. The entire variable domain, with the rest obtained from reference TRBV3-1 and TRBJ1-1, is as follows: DTAVSQTPKYLVTQMGNDKSIKCEQNLGHDTMYWYKQDSKKFLKIMFSYNNKELIINETVPNRFSPKSPDKAHLNLHINSLELGDSAVYFCASSRSTEAFFGQGTRLTVV.

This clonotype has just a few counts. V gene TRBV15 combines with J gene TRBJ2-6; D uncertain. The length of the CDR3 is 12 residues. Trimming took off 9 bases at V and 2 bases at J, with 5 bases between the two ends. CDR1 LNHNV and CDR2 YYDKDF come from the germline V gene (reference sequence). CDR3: CATQTGANVLTF. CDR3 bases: TGTGCCACTCAAACTGGGGCCAACGTCCTGACTTTC.

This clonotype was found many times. CDR3 sequence reads: CASSVEPRIGGYTF. In DNA, the CDR3 is TGTGCCAGCAGCGTAGAGCCCAGGATCGGTGGCTACACCTTC. The chain couples TRBV9 to TRBJ1-2, with D unresolved. The CDR3 consists of 14 residues. V lost 0 bases to trimming and J lost 7 bases, with 13 bases between them. Germline loops: CDR1 SGDLS, CDR2 YYNGEE. Using reference TRBV9 and TRBJ1-2 for the parts outside the CDR3, the full variable domain is DSGVTQTPKHLITATGQRVTLRCSPRSGDLSVYWYQQSLDQGLQFLIQYYNGEERAKGNILERFSAQQFPDLHSELNLSSLELGDSALYFCASSVEPRIGGYTFGSGTRLTVV.

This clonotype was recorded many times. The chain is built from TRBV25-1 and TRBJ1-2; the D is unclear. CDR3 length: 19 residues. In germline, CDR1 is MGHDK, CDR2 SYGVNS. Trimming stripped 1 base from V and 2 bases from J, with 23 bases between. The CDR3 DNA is TGTGCCAGCAGTGAATCTATGGCCAGCACCCCAGACCTAAACTATGGCTACACCTTC. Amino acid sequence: CASSESMASTPDLNYGYTF.

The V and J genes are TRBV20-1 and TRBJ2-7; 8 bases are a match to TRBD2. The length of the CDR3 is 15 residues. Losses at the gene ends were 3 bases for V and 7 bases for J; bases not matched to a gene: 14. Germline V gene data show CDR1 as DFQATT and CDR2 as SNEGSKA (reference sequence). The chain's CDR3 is CSASELLAGSREQYF. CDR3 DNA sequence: TGCAGTGCTAGCGAACTCCTAGCGGGTAGTCGGGAGCAGTACTTC.

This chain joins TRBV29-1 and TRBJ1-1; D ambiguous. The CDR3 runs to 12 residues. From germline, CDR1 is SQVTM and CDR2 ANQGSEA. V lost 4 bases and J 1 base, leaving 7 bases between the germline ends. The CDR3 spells CSVGPANTEAFF. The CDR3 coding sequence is TGCAGCGTTGGACCCGCGAACACTGAAGCTTTCTTT.

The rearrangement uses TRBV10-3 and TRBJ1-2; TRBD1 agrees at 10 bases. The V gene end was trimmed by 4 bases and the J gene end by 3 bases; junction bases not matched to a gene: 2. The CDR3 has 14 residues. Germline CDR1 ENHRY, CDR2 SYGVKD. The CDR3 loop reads CAISGGQGYYGYTF. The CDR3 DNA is TGTGCCATCAGTGGGGGACAGGGGTACTATGGCTACACCTTC.

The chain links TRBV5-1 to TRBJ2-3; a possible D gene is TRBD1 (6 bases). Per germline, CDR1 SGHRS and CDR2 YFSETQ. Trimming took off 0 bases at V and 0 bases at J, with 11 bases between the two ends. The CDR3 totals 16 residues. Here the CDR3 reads CASSLEGGISTDTQYF. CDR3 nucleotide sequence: TGCGCCAGCAGCTTGGAAGGGGGAATTAGCACAGATACGCAGTATTTT.

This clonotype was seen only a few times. CDR3 region: CASSYRTGLDTQYF. In nucleotides, the CDR3 is TGTGCCAGCAGTTACCGAACAGGTCTAGATACGCAGTATTTT. This chain connects TRBV6-5 to TRBJ2-3; TRBD1 is a possible D gene (5 bases). CDR1 and CDR2 (germline): MNHEY, SVGAGI. The CDR3 loop spans 14 amino acids. The ends were cut back, 2 bases at V and 5 bases at J, with 11 bases in the middle.